This TCR beta chain stems from a study of T-cell reconstitution after alpha-beta-depleted transplantation in children (dated by TCRdb to 2016 to 2018). For context, the study as a whole: Using TCR repertoire profiling, the study quantitatively followed how T-cell immune reconstitution unfolded in children after TCRalphabeta/CD19-depleted allogeneic hematopoietic cell transplantation.

Findings and caveats that apply to the study as a whole: Hyperexpanded clone frequencies declined over subsequent months; after one year, T-cell counts and TCRbeta diversity were mostly attributed to newly produced T cells. In some patients, the high TCRbeta diversity seen at day 60 was put down to recipient T cells and intrathymic progenitors that had survived conditioning. Apparently early alphabetaT-cell count recovery about two months after transplant reportedly relied on only several hundred rapidly expanded clones derived from non-depleted graft cells.

V loses 4 bases of germline sequence and J loses 5 bases, and the interval between the two ends is 18 bases. Sequences SGHDT (CDR1) and YYEEEE (CDR2) are obtained from the germline V gene. Including cysteine and phenylalanine, the CDR3 has 16 amino acids. The entry retains the CDR3 DNA only, 48 bases that are in frame from base 1. Per the publication, the treatment or condition label means: allogeneic hematopoietic cell transplantation with graft depleted of TCRalphabeta T cells and CD19 B cells. The transplant recipients were children given TCRalphabeta/CD19-depleted allogeneic hematopoietic cell grafts. This clonotype turned up a few times. The clone's antigen remains unknown. The sample holds no much larger clone one base away, and base qualities are not on file. Library preparation was by PCR. TCRdb shows the sequencer as Illumina HiSeq 2500. To normalize quantification of the TCRbeta repertoire, the TCR libraries were built with molecular barcoding that relied on unique molecular identifiers. The public reads were reprocessed in TCRdb via fastp at Q25 and MiXCR, keeping in-frame beta chains. Rows are unified per CDR3 protein, each entry keeping the most common DNA and genes. Here the sample has approximately 47,000 distinct CDR3 sequences; around 56% occur a single time. More than 30% of the sample rests with the top ten.

The receptor comes from a boy less than two years old with SCID, due to receive a stem cell transplant. Recombination linked TRBV5-6 to TRBJ2-2, and TRBD2 may be the D gene, going by 7 matching bases. The sample in question was peripheral blood, obtained before TCRalphabeta/CD19-depleted stem cell transplant. The DNA sequence follows: TGTGCCAGCAGCCGCTTTACAGGGAGGGGGACCGGGGAGCTGTTTTTT. Its protein is CASSRFTGRGTGELFF.